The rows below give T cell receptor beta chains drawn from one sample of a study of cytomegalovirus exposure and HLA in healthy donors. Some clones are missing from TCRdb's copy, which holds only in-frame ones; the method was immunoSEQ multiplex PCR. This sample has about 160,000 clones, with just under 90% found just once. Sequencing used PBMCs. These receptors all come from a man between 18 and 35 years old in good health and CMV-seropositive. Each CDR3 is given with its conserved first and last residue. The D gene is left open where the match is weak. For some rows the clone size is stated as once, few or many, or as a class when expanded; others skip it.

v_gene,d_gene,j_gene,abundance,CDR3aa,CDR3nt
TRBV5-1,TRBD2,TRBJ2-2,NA,CASSWWTSGNTGELFF,TGCGCCAGCAGCTGGTGGACTAGCGGGAACACCGGGGAGCTGTTTTTT
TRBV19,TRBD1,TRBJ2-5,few,CASSPETGTETQYF,TGTGCCAGTAGTCCGGAGACAGGGACAGAGACCCAGTACTTC
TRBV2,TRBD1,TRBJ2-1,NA,CASSEALRDRRYNEQFF,TGTGCCAGCAGTGAAGCTCTCCGGGACAGGCGTTACAATGAGCAGTTCTTC
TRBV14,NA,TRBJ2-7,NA,CASSQAFREREHEQYF,TGTGCCAGCAGCCAAGCTTTCCGGGAAAGAGAACACGAGCAGTACTTC
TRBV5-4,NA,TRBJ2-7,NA,CASSFGGNLNQYEQYF,TGTGCCAGCAGCTTCGGCGGGAACTTGAATCAATACGAGCAGTACTTC
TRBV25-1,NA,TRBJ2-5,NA,CASSPPGGRGRAEETQYF,TGTGCCAGCAGTCCCCCGGGGGGCAGGGGGCGTGCCGAAGAGACCCAGTACTTC
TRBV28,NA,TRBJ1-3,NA,CASSTSGAGNTIYF,TGTGCCAGCAGTACCTCGGGGGCTGGAAACACCATATATTTT
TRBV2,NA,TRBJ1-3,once,CASSVQVLSGNTIYF,TGTGCCAGCAGTGTACAGGTCCTCTCTGGAAACACCATATATTTT
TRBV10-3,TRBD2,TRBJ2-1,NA,CATREAPSYNEQFF,TGTGCCACCCGGGAGGCACCATCCTACAATGAGCAGTTCTTC
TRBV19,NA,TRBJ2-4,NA,CASSKHRVNEAKNIQYF,TGTGCCAGTAGCAAACACCGGGTCAATGAAGCCAAAAACATTCAGTACTTC
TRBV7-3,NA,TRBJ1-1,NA,CASSRGRTTEAFF,TGTGCCAGCAGCCGTGGGCGTACCACTGAAGCTTTCTTT
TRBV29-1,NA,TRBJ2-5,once,CSVRDTSQETQYF,TGCAGCGTTAGGGACACCTCCCAAGAGACCCAGTACTTC
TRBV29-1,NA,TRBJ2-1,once,CSVDILASNEQFF,TGCAGCGTTGATATCCTAGCGTCAAATGAGCAGTTCTTC
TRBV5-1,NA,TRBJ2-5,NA,CASSLVAAQETQYF,TGCGCCAGCAGCTTGGTGGCGGCCCAAGAGACCCAGTACTTC
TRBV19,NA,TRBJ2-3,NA,CASSTGSGTDTQYF,TGTGCCAGTAGTACAGGGTCGGGCACAGATACGCAGTATTTT
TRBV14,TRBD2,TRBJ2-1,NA,CASSLRAGGYNEQFF,TGTGCCAGCAGCCTTAGGGCGGGAGGCTACAATGAGCAGTTCTTC
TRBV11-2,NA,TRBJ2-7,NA,CASRKGTYEQYF,TGTGCCAGCAGGAAGGGGACCTACGAGCAGTACTTC
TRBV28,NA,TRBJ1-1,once,CASRPRGNTEAFF,TGTGCCAGCAGGCCCAGGGGAAACACTGAAGCTTTCTTT
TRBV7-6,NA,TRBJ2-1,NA,CASSLAHPNEQFF,TGTGCCAGCAGCTTAGCACACCCCAATGAGCAGTTCTTC
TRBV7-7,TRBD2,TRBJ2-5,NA,CASSLGLAGGVETQYF,TGTGCTAGCAGCCTGGGACTAGCGGGAGGGGTGGAGACCCAGTACTTC
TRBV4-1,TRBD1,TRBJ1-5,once,CASSQDTGGNQPQHF,TGCGCCAGCAGCCAAGACACAGGGGGAAATCAGCCCCAGCATTTT
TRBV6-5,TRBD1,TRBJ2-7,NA,CASSPGDRVYEQYF,TGTGCCAGCAGTCCCGGGGACAGGGTCTACGAGCAGTACTTC
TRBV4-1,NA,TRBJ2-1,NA,CASSRTNNEQFF,TGCGCCAGCAGCCGGACTAACAATGAGCAGTTCTTC
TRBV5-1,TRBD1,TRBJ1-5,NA,CASSPGTGHQPQHF,TGCGCCAGCAGTCCCGGGACAGGGCATCAGCCCCAGCATTTT
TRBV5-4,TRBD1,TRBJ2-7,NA,CASSRGQGSSYEQYF,TGTGCCAGCAGCCGGGGACAGGGGAGCTCCTACGAGCAGTACTTC
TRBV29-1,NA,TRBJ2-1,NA,CSVLRGSSYNEQFF,TGCAGCGTTTTAAGGGGTTCGAGCTACAATGAGCAGTTCTTC
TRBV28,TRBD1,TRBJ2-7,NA,CASSPSGQGSTYEQYF,TGTGCCAGCAGCCCTAGTGGACAGGGTAGTACCTACGAGCAGTACTTC
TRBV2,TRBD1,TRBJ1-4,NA,CASEGTGVAWNEKLFF,TGTGCCAGCGAGGGGACAGGGGTGGCCTGGAATGAAAAACTGTTTTTT
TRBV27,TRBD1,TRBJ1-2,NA,CASSSTGGFGGYTF,TGTGCCAGCAGTTCTACAGGGGGCTTCGGGGGCTACACCTTC
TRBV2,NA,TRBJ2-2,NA,CASFRLDVGGELFF,TGTGCCAGCTTCAGACTAGATGTAGGCGGGGAGCTGTTTTTT
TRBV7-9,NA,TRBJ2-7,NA,CASSFLSTRYF,TGTGCCAGCAGCTTTCTATCGACACGGTACTTC
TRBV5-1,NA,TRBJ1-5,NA,CASSQTPSDQPQHF,TGCGCCAGCAGCCAGACACCCTCAGATCAGCCCCAGCATTTT
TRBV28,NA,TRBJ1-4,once,CASSGGREKLFF,TGTGCCAGCAGCGGAGGGAGGGAAAAACTGTTTTTT
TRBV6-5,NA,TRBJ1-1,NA,CASSYSSGFEAFF,TGTGCCAGCAGTTACTCGAGTGGTTTTGAAGCTTTCTTT
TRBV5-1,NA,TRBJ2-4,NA,CASSLGVADSAHVPNIQYF,TGCGCCAGCAGCTTGGGCGTAGCGGACTCGGCCCACGTCCCAAACATTCAGTACTTC
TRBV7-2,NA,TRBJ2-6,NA,CASSSDRFAGANVLTF,TGTGCCAGCAGCTCAGACAGATTCGCTGGGGCCAACGTCCTGACTTTC
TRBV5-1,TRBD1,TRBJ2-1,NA,CASSLPRGDSEQFF,TGCGCCAGCAGCTTGCCCCGAGGGGACAGTGAGCAGTTCTTC
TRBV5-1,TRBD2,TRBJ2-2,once,CASSSTSSGRARHIAITGELFF,TGCGCCAGCAGCTCTACTTCTAGCGGGAGGGCCCGACACATAGCTATCACCGGGGAGCTGTTTTTT
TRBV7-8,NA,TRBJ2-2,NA,CASSPRAGGNTGELFF,TGTGCCAGCAGCCCGAGGGCGGGCGGGAACACCGGGGAGCTGTTTTTT
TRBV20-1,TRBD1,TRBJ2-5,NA,CSARDRETQYF,TGCAGTGCTAGGGACAGGGAGACCCAGTACTTC